Each of the 12 T cell receptor beta chains below was sequenced from the same sample in a study of identical twins. TCRdb independently ran MiXCR on the 5' RACE reads; one entry per CDR3 protein. The repertoire holds some 660,000 distinct CDR3 sequences, with less than 10% as singletons. The same sample was also studied in work on yellow fever vaccine responses in identical twins.

The sequenced sample consisted of PBMCs. The source of these receptors is a woman between 18 and 29 years old in good health.

This clonotype was observed a few times. The genes are TRBV6-5 and TRBJ2-1, with 8 bases that match TRBD1. Germline loops: CDR1 MNHEY, CDR2 SVGAGI. This CDR3 is 18 amino acids long. Trimming took 0 bases from V and 0 from J; bases not matched to a gene: 7. CDR3 nucleotides: TGTGCCAGCAGTTACTCCCGGACAGGGAGGAACTCCTACAATGAGCAGTTCTTC. Translation: CASSYSRTGRNSYNEQFF.

This clonotype came up a few times. Mismatch with germline at one junction end may stem from a read error. The rearrangement uses TRBV20-1 and TRBJ2-3, with TRBD2 matching over 8 bases. Per the germline V gene, CDR1 is DFQATT and CDR2 is SNEGSKA (reference sequence). The CDR3 has 11 residues. The CDR3 region has the DNA TGCAGTGCTAGTATTAAGGGACTAGGGGATTTT. It encodes CSASIKGLGDF.

This clonotype was seen repeatedly, ten times or more. A junction boundary mismatches the germline segment, possibly from a read error. The rearrangement uses TRBV24-1 and TRBJ2-1; the match to TRBD1 covers 8 bases. CDR1 and CDR2 (germline): KGHDR, SFDVKD. This CDR3 comprises 13 residues. CDR3 DNA: TGTGCCACCAGTGATCCCCGACAGGGGAGTTTGATCTTC. Its protein product is CATSDPRQGSLIF.

In this sample, this clonotype turned up many times. This chain connects TRBV29-1 to TRBJ2-7, with TRBD2 identical over 8 bases. With 2 bases clipped from V and 7 bases from J, the junction kept 4 bases outside the gene matches. The CDR3 is made up of 12 amino acids. Germline CDR1 is SQVTM and CDR2 is ANQGSEA. In DNA form, the CDR3 reads TGCAGCGTTGAAAGCCTAGCGGGTGAGCAGTACTTC. Translation: CSVESLAGEQYF.

The sample holds many counts of this clonotype. This chain joins TRBV28 and TRBJ1-4; 7 bases map to TRBD1. After removal of 3 bases from V and 8 bases from J, the junction contained 6 bases not matched to a gene. CDR3 length equals 14 residues. Germline V gene sequence: CDR1 MDHEN, CDR2 SYDVKM. The CDR3 protein is CASSLRTGEEKLFF. The CDR3, as DNA: TGTGCCAGCAGTTTGAGAACAGGGGAGGAAAAACTGTTTTTT.

This clonotype was counted a few times. The chain uses TRBV4-2 and TRBJ2-2; 12 bases match TRBD2. The CDR3 has 17 residues. Germline V gene data show CDR1 as LGHNA and CDR2 as YNFKEQ. The J segment lost 0 bases and the V segment lost 1 base, leaving 0 bases of the junction unmatched. In DNA form, the CDR3 reads TGTGCCAGCAGCCAAGGACTAGCGGGAGCGAACACCGGGGAGCTGTTTTTT. This gives the protein CASSQGLAGANTGELFF.

This rearrangement joins TRBV7-9 to TRBJ2-1; possible D gene TRBD1, 6 bases. CDR3 length: 16 amino acids. V was clipped by 2 bases and J by 0 bases, with 11 bases between them. The germline V gene has CDR1 SEHNR and CDR2 FQNEAQ (reference sequence). The chain's CDR3 is CASSLTGQFSYNEQFF. CDR3 DNA sequence: TGTGCCAGCAGCTTAACCGGACAGTTCTCCTACAATGAGCAGTTCTTC.

This clonotype was picked up a small number of times. The V and J genes are TRBV28 and TRBJ2-7; TRBD2 aligns across 13 bases. The CDR3 extends over 14 amino acids. The V and J ends lost 3 bases and 7 bases, in that order; junction bases with no gene match: 3. Germline assignment: CDR1 MDHEN and CDR2 SYDVKM. CDR3: CASSFTSGRGEQYF. CDR3 DNA: TGTGCCAGCAGTTTCACTAGCGGGAGGGGGGAGCAGTACTTC.

CDR3 sequence: CASSTEQGPQETQYF. In DNA form, the CDR3 reads TGTGCCAGCAGCACGGAACAGGGCCCCCAAGAGACCCAGTACTTC. V gene TRBV7-6 combines with J gene TRBJ2-5, with D maybe TRBD1 (6 bases). This CDR3 has 15 amino acids. Germline CDR1 reads SGHVS; CDR2 reads FNYEAQ. Trimming took off 5 bases at V and 1 base at J, with 14 bases between the two ends.

This clonotype was counted at least ten times. This chain joins TRBV6-1 and TRBJ2-5; D might be TRBD1 (6 bases). The CDR3 sequence is 14 residues long. V was trimmed by 8 bases and J by 1 base, leaving 14 bases between them. Germline-derived CDR1 and CDR2 are MNHNS and SASEGT. The CDR3 protein is CASGRGGSQETQYF. CDR3 sequence (DNA): TGTGCCAGCGGGAGAGGGGGTAGCCAAGAGACCCAGTACTTC.

The rearrangement links TRBV10-3 to TRBJ2-7; 11 bases fit TRBD2. The CDR3 consists of 15 residues. V shed 4 bases and J 0 bases; nucleotides not matched to a gene: 2. Germline assignment: CDR1 ENHRY and CDR2 SYGVKD. CDR3 sequence (DNA): TGTGCCATCAGTGGACTAGCGGGGCTCTCCTACGAGCAGTACTTC. It codes for CAISGLAGLSYEQYF.

This clonotype was picked up a small number of times. V gene TRBV10-3 combines with J gene TRBJ2-1; D perhaps matches TRBD1 (6 bases). The length of the CDR3 is 14 residues. Germline V CDR1 and CDR2: ENHRY, SYGVKD. V was shortened by 6 bases and J by 7 bases, with 16 bases between the two germline ends. The CDR3 reads CAIRGAGSGNEQFF. CDR3 sequence (DNA): TGTGCCATCAGGGGGGCCGGATCGGGGAATGAGCAGTTCTTC.